A selection of T cell receptor beta chains follows, all from one sample in a study of blood T cell repertoires in COVID-19. Produced via immunoSEQ multiplex PCR; TCRdb's table is partial and in-frame only. The data show roughly 440,000 clones, around 88% seen once. The material sequenced was peripheral blood. The source is a woman in her forties or fifties with COVID-19, enrolled during active disease. The conserved cysteine and the conserved F or W are not part of the CDR3 here. Rows may omit the clone size; those that give it use once, few, many or a size class.

>TRBV11-2|-|TRBJ1-1
ASSLVGGARTEAF
>TRBV18|-|TRBJ2-7
ASSPPGGNEQY
>TRBV30|-|TRBJ1-6
AWSEGDNSPLH
>TRBV12-3/TRBV12-4|-|TRBJ2-2
ASTAGRGGELF
>TRBV15|-|TRBJ1-1
ATSRVRADTEAF
>TRBV7-2|-|TRBJ2-1
ASCLRQGLGEQF
>TRBV6-6|-|TRBJ1-1
ASSYLGAEAF
>TRBV12-3/TRBV12-4|once|TRBJ1-6
ASTDRDNSPLH
>TRBV19|once|TRBJ1-2
ASSIDLQGYGYT
>TRBV5-6|-|TRBJ2-3
ASSSTGSHGDTQY
>TRBV30|-|TRBJ1-1
AWRGAANTEAF
>TRBV6-4|-|TRBJ2-1
ASSGGLGEQF
>TRBV5-5|-|TRBJ1-6
ASSPGTGTPALH
>TRBV5-4|-|TRBJ2-5
ASSSGTGRETQY
>TRBV18|once|TRBJ2-1
ASSPPARGGNEQF
>TRBV2|-|TRBJ2-7
ASSLSTGTAYEQY
>TRBV19|once|TRBJ1-2
ASSSRGPYGYT
>TRBV5-4|-|TRBJ1-3
ASSRNRAGNTIY
>TRBV27|-|TRBJ2-7
ASSQRGQGAYNEQY
>TRBV5-6|-|TRBJ1-2
ASTGELVYGYT
>TRBV4-2|-|TRBJ1-4
ASREVTGRMEKLF
>TRBV12-3/TRBV12-4|few|TRBJ1-5
ASRSQGRQPQH
>TRBV27|-|TRBJ1-6
ASSLDWGGNSPLH
>TRBV15|once|TRBJ2-5
ATSRPPNQRGGRYQETQY
>TRBV2|once|TRBJ1-4
ASKPPSEKLF
>TRBV27|-|TRBJ1-4
ASSFRGVDEKLF
>TRBV6-6|-|TRBJ1-1
ASSYRGGTEAF
>TRBV11-3|-|TRBJ2-5
ASNTPYTLGSETQY
>TRBV7-8|-|TRBJ1-2
ASSQGTGQYGYT
>TRBV11-2|-|TRBJ2-7
ASSLVGAGDDEQY
>TRBV5-1|-|TRBJ1-6
ASSPRVDNSPLH
>TRBV30|-|TRBJ1-5
AVRPGGGNQPQH
>TRBV29-1|-|TRBJ2-7
SVSLASYEQY
>TRBV12-3/TRBV12-4|-|TRBJ2-3
AIPVRGADTQY
>TRBV18|-|TRBJ1-2
ASSPAGTGEGYT
>TRBV7-9|-|TRBJ2-7
ASSLTGAYEQY
>TRBV6-1|-|TRBJ1-5
ASSELGTIPNQPQH
>TRBV29-1|-|TRBJ2-7
SVASSGSYEQY
>TRBV12-5|-|TRBJ1-1
ASGIARGGEAF
>TRBV6-4|-|TRBJ1-2
ATPRQGADGYT
>TRBV7-9|-|TRBJ2-7
ASSLYNGAYEQY
>TRBV30|-|TRBJ1-2
AWKHPGTANYGYT
>TRBV24-1|-|TRBJ2-7
ATWGGDEQY
>TRBV30|-|TRBJ1-5
AWSGGFWGRGLESNQPQH
>TRBV5-1|-|TRBJ1-2
ASSAPDIDYGYT
>TRBV6-5|-|TRBJ1-2
ASSSSGGYT
>TRBV28|-|TRBJ2-1
ASSLKGGREQF
>TRBV10-2|-|TRBJ2-2
ASSDHFRGAGELF
>TRBV5-5|few|TRBJ2-7
ASSPGQGALYEQY
>TRBV28|-|TRBJ1-3
ASSALGPSGNTIY